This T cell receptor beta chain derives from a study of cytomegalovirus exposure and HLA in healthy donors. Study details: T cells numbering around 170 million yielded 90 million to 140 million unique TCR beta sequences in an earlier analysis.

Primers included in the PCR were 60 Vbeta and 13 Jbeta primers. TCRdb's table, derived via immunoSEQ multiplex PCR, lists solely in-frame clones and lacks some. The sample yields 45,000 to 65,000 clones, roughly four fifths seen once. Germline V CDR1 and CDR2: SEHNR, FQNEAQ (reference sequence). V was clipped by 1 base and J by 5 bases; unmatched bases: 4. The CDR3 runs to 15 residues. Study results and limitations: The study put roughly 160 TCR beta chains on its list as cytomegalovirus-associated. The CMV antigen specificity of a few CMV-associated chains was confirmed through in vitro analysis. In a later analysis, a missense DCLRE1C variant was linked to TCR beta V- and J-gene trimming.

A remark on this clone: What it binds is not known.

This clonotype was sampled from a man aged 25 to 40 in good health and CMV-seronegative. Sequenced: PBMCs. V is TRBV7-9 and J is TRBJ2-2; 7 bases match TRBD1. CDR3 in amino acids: CASSLGDRGTGELFF. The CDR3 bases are TGTGCCAGCAGCTTAGGGGACAGAGGGACCGGGGAGCTGTTTTTT. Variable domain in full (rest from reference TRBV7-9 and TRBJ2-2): DTGVSQNPRHKITKRGQNVTFRCDPISEHNRLYWYRQTLGQGPEFLTYFQNEAQLEKSRLLSDRFSAERPKGSFSTLEIQRTEQGDSAMYLCASSLGDRGTGELFFGEGSRLTVL.